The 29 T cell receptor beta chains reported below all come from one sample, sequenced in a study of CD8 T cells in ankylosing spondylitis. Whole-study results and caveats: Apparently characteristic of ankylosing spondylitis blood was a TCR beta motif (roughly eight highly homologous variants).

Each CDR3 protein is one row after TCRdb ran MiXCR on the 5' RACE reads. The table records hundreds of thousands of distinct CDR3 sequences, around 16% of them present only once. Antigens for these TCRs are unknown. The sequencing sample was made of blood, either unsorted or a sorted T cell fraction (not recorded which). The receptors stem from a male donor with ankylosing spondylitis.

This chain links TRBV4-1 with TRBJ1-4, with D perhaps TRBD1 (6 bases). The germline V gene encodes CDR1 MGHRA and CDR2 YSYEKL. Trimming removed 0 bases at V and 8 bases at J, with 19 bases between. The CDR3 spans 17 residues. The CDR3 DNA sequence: TGCGCCAGCAGCCAAGAACCAGGGGACCCGAGGAACGAAAAACTGTTTTTT. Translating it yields CASSQEPGDPRNEKLFF.

CDR3 nucleotides: TGCGCCAGCAGCTTGGGGTCACAGGGGTCCTACGAGCAGTACTTC. It yields the protein CASSLGSQGSYEQYF. The V and J genes are TRBV5-1 and TRBJ2-7, with TRBD1 matching over 7 bases. The CDR3 runs to 15 residues. The germline gives CDR1 SGHRS, CDR2 YFSETQ. The V and J ends lost 0 bases and 1 base, in that order; junction bases with no gene match: 4.

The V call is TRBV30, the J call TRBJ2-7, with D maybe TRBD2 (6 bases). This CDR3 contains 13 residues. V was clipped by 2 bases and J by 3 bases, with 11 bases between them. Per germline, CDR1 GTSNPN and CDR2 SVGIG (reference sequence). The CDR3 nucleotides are TGTGCCTGGAGTACGGGAGTTAGCTACGAGCAGTACTTC. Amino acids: CAWSTGVSYEQYF. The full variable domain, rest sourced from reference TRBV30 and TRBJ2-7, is SQTIHQWPATLVQPVGSPLSLECTVEGTSNPNLYWYRQAAGRGLQLLFYSVGIGQISSEVPQNLSASRPQDRQFILSSKKLLLSDSGFYLCAWSTGVSYEQYFGPGTRLTVT.

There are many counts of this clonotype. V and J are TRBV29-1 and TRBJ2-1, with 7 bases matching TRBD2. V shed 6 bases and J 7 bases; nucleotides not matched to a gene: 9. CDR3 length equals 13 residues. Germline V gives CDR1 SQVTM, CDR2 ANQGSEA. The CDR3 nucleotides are TGCAGCGTCCGTTGGGGAGGGTATAATGAGCAGTTCTTC. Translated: CSVRWGGYNEQFF.

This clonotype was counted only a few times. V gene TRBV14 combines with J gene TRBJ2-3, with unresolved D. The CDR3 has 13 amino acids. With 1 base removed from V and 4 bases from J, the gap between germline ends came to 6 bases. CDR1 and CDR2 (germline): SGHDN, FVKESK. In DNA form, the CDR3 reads TGTGCCAGCAGCCAAGTTTTTCCAGATACGCAGTATTTT. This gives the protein CASSQVFPDTQYF.

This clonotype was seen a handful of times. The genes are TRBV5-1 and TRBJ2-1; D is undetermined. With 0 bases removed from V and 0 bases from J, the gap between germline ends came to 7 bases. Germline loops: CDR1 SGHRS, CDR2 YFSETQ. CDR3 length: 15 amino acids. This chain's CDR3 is CASSLDGLSYNEQFF. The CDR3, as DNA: TGCGCCAGCAGCTTGGATGGGCTCTCCTACAATGAGCAGTTCTTC.

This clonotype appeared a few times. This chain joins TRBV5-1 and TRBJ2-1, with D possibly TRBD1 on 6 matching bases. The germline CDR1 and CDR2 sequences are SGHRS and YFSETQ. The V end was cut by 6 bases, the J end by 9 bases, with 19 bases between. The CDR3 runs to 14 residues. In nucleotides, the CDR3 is TGCGCCAGCAAAAGGGACACCTCTTTAGGTGAGCAGTTCTTC. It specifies CASKRDTSLGEQFF.

The CDR3 reads CASSSGHLGAYNEQFF. CDR3 nucleotides: TGTGCCAGCAGCTCGGGCCACCTCGGGGCCTACAATGAGCAGTTCTTC. The genes are TRBV11-1 and TRBJ2-1, with a possible D match to TRBD2 (5 bases). Trimming left V 4 bases short and J 2 bases short, with 15 bases between. The CDR3 sequence is 16 residues long. Germline V gene sequence: CDR1 SGHAT, CDR2 FQDESV (reference sequence).

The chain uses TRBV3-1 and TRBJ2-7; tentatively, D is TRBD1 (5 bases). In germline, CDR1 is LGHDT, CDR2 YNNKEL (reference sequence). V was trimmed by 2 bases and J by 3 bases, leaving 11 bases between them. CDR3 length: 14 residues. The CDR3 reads CASSQMDTNYEQYF. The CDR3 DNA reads TGTGCCAGCAGCCAAATGGACACCAACTACGAGCAGTACTTC.

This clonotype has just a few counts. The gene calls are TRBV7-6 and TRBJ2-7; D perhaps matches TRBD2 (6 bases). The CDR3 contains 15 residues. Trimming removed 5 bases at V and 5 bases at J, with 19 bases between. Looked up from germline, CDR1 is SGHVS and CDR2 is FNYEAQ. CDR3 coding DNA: TGTGCCAGCAGCCCCCTTGCGGAGGGAACTCACGAGCAGTACTTC. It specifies CASSPLAEGTHEQYF. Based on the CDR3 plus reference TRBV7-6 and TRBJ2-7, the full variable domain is GAGVSQSPRYKVTKRGQDVALRCDPISGHVSLYWYRQALGQGPEFLTYFNYEAQQDKSGLPNDRFSAERPEGSISTLTIQRTEQRDSAMYRCASSPLAEGTHEQYFGPGTRLTVT.

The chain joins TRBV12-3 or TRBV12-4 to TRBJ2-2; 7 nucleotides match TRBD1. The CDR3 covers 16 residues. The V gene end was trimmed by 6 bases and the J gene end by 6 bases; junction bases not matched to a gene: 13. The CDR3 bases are TGTGCCAGCAGCCCCAGGTTTAAAGGGGGCCCCGGGGAGCTGTTTTTT. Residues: CASSPRFKGGPGELFF.

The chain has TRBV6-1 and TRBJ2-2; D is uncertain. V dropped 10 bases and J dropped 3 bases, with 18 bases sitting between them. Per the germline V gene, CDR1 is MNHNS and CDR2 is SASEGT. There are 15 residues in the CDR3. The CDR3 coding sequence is TGTGCCACGGCCTCGGAACCAGCTCACACCGGGGAGCTGTTTTTT. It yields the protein CATASEPAHTGELFF.

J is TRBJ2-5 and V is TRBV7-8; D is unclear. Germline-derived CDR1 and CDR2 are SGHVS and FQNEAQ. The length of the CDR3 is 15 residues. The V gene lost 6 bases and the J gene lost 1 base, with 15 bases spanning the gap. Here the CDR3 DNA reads TGTGCCAGCAGACCAACCGGACCCAGCCAAGAGACCCAGTACTTC. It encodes CASRPTGPSQETQYF.

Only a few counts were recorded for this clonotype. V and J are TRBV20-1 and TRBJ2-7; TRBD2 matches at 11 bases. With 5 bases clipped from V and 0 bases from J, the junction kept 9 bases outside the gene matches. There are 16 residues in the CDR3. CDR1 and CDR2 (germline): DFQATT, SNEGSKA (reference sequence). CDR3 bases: TGCAGTGCTGGGGGGAGGGGGACTAGCGGCTCCTACGAGCAGTACTTC. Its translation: CSAGGRGTSGSYEQYF.

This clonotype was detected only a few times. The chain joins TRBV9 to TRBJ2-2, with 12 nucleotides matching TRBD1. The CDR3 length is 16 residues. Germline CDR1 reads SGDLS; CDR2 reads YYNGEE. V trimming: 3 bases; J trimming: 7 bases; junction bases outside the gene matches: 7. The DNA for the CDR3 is TGTGCCAGCAGCGCACCGGGACAGGGGGCGATCGGGGAGCTGTTTTTT. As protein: CASSAPGQGAIGELFF.

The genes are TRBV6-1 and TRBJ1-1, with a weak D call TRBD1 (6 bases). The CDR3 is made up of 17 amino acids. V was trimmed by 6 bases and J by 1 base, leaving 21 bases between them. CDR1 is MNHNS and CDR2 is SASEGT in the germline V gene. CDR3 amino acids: CASRGPGQTNQNTEAFF. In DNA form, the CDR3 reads TGTGCCAGCAGAGGACCCGGACAGACGAACCAGAACACTGAAGCTTTCTTT.

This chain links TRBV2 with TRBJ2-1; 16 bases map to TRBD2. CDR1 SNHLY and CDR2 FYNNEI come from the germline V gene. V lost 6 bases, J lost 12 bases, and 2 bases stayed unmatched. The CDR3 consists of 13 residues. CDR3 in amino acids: CASRGLAGGVQFF. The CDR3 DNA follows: TGTGCCAGCAGGGGACTAGCGGGAGGGGTGCAGTTCTTC. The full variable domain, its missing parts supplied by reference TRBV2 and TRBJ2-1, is EPEVTQTPSHQVTQMGQEVILRCVPISNHLYFYWYRQILGQKVEFLVSFYNNEISEKSEIFDDQFSVERPDGSNFTLKIRSTKLEDSAMYFCASRGLAGGVQFFGPGTRLTVL.

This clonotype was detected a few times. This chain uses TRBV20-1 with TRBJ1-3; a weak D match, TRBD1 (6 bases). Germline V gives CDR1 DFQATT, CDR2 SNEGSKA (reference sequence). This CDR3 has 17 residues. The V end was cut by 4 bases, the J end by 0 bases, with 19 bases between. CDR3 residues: CSATDYRQALSGNTIYF. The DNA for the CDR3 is TGCAGTGCTACCGACTACCGACAGGCCCTCTCTGGAAACACCATATATTTT.

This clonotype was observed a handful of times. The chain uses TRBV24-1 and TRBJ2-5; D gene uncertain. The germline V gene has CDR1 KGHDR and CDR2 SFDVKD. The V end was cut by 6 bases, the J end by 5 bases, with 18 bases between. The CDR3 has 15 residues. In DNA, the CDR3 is TGTGCCACCAGTCCCTGGCAGGTGTTCCTGGAGACCCAGTACTTC. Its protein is CATSPWQVFLETQYF.

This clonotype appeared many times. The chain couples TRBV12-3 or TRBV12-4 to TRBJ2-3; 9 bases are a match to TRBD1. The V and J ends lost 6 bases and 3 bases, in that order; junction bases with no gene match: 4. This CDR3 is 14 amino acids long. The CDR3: CASSWDRATDTQYF. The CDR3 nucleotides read TGTGCCAGCAGCTGGGACAGGGCAACAGATACGCAGTATTTT.

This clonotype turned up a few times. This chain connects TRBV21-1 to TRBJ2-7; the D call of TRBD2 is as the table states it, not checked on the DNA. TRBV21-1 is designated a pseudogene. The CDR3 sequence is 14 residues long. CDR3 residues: CASLSEGGEDEQYF. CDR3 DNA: TGTGCCAGCTTATCAGAGGGAGGAGAGGACGAGCAGTACTTC.

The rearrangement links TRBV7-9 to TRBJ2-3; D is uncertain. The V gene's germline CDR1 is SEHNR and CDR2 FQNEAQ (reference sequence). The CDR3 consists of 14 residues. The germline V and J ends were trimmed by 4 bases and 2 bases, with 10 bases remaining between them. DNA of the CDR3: TGTGCCAGCAGCTCTCTTAGGGACACAGATACGCAGTATTTT. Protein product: CASSSLRDTDTQYF.

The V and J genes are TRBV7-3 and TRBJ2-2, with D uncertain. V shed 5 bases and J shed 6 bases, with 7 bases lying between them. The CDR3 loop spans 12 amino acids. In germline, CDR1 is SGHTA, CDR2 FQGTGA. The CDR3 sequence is CASSPVSGELFF. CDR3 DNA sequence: TGTGCCAGCAGCCCCGTTTCCGGGGAGCTGTTTTTT.

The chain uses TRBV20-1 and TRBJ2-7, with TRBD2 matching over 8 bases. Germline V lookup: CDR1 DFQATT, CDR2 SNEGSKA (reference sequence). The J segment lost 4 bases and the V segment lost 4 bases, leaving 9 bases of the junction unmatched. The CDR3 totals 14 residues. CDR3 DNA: TGCAGTGCTAATTCGCGGGGGGCGGGTTACGAGCAGTACTTC. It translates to CSANSRGAGYEQYF.

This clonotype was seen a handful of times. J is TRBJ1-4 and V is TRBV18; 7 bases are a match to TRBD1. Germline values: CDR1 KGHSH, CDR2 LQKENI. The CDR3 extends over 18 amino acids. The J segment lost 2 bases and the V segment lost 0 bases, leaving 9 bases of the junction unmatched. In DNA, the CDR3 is TGTGCCAGCTCACCACCTGTGGAGGGGGCCTCCACTAATGAAAAACTGTTTTTT. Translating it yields CASSPPVEGASTNEKLFF.

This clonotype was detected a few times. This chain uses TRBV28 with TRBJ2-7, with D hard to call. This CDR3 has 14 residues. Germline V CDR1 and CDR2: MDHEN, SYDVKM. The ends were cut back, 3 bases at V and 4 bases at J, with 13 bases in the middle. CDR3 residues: CASSLGRVGYEQYF. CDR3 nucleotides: TGTGCCAGCAGTTTGGGTAGAGTCGGGTACGAGCAGTACTTC.

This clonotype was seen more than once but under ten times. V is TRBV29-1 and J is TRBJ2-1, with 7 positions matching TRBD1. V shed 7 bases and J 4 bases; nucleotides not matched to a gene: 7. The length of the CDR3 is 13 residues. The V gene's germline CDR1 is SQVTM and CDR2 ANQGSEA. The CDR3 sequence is CSATGTVYNEQFF. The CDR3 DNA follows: TGCAGCGCTACCGGGACAGTATACAATGAGCAGTTCTTC.

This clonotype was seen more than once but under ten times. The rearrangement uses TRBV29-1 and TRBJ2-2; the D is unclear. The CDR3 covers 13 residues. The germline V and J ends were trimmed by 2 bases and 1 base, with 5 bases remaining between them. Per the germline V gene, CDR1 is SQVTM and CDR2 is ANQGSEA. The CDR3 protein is CSVELVNTGELFF. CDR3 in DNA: TGCAGCGTTGAACTAGTGAACACCGGGGAGCTGTTTTTT.

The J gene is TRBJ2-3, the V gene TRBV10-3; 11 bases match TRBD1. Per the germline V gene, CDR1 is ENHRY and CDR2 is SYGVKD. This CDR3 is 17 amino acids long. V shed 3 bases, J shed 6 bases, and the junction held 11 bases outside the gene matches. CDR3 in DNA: TGTGCCATCAGTGATTCGGACAGGGGGCGAAGTTTGGATACGCAGTATTTT. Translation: CAISDSDRGRSLDTQYF.